These 21 T cell receptor beta chains originate from one sample sequenced in a study of blood T cell repertoires in COVID-19. Assay used: immunoSEQ multiplex PCR; TCRdb lists only in-frame clones, some missing. The sample has under 95,000 clones, approximately 83% seen once. The sequencing input was peripheral blood. These receptors originate from a woman of 80 years or more with acute or convalescent COVID-19.

The J gene is TRBJ2-2, the V gene TRBV7-8; 11 nucleotides agree with TRBD1. This CDR3 is built from 15 residues. Germline CDR1 and CDR2: SGHVS and FQNEAQ. V lost 5 bases, J lost 5 bases, and 4 bases stayed unmatched. The CDR3 DNA is TGTGCCAGCAGCCCCGGGACAGGGGGGACCGGGGAGCTGTTTTTT. It translates to CASSPGTGGTGELFF. The variable domain in full, with the rest retrieved from reference TRBV7-8 and TRBJ2-2, is GAGVSQSPRYKVAKRGQDVALRCDPISGHVSLFWYQQALGQGPEFLTYFQNEAQLDKSGLPSDRFFAERPEGSVSTLKIQRTQQEDSAVYLCASSPGTGGTGELFFGEGSRLTVL.

This rearrangement joins TRBV14 to TRBJ2-3; no reliable D call. Per the germline V gene, CDR1 is SGHDN and CDR2 is FVKESK. Trimming took off 4 bases at V and 4 bases at J, with 9 bases between the two ends. There are 13 residues in the CDR3. The CDR3 sequence: CASSLSGADTQYF. The DNA of the CDR3 is TGTGCCAGCAGCCTCTCGGGTGCAGATACGCAGTATTTT. The full variable domain, its missing parts supplied by reference TRBV14 and TRBJ2-3, is EAGVTQFPSHSVIEKGQTVTLRCDPISGHDNLYWYRRVMGKEIKFLLHFVKESKQDESGMPNNRFLAERTGGTYSTLKVQPAELEDSGVYFCASSLSGADTQYFGPGTRLTVL.

The chain recombines TRBV29-1 with TRBJ2-7, with TRBD2 as a possible D gene (6 bases). Germline-derived CDR1 and CDR2 are SQVTM and ANQGSEA. V was clipped by 5 bases and J by 3 bases, with 11 bases between them. The CDR3 is made up of 12 amino acids. The CDR3 bases are TGCAGCGTTAGGGGAGGAAGCTACGAGCAGTACTTC. This encodes CSVRGGSYEQYF.

The chain carries TRBV15 and TRBJ1-1; 8 nucleotides agree with TRBD1. CDR3 length equals 15 residues. Per germline, CDR1 LNHNV and CDR2 YYDKDF (reference sequence). V was clipped by 1 base and J by 9 bases; unmatched bases: 10. The CDR3 nucleotides are TGTGCCACCAGCAGAGGTGGCAGGGGGCCTATGAAAGCTTTCTTT. Translation: CATSRGGRGPMKAFF.

V is TRBV9 and J is TRBJ2-7; D remains ambiguous. The germline V gene has CDR1 SGDLS and CDR2 YYNGEE. Trimming left V 4 bases short and J 2 bases short, with 13 bases between. The CDR3 covers 14 residues. This chain's CDR3 is CASSSNGVPYEQYF. In nucleotides, the CDR3 is TGTGCCAGCAGCTCAAACGGTGTACCCTACGAGCAGTACTTC. Looking up the rest from reference TRBV9 and TRBJ2-7 gives the full variable domain: DSGVTQTPKHLITATGQRVTLRCSPRSGDLSVYWYQQSLDQGLQFLIQYYNGEERAKGNILERFSAQQFPDLHSELNLSSLELGDSALYFCASSSNGVPYEQYFGPGTRLTVT.

The chain couples TRBV7-9 to TRBJ2-1, with TRBD2 matching 7 bases. The germline CDR1 and CDR2 sequences are SEHNR and FQNEAQ (reference sequence). CDR3 length: 13 amino acids. V trimming: 5 bases; J trimming: 8 bases; junction bases outside the gene matches: 6. The CDR3 DNA follows: TGTGCCAGCAGCCCGCCGGGAGGCGATGAGCAGTTCTTC. Encoded protein: CASSPPGGDEQFF.

The gene calls are TRBV19 and TRBJ2-7, with D possibly being TRBD1 (6 bases). Trimming shortened V by 1 base and J by 3 bases, and 13 bases separated the two germline ends. Germline V lookup: CDR1 LNHDA, CDR2 SQIVND (reference sequence). The CDR3 extends over 15 amino acids. CDR3 loop: CASSIAQGIHYEQYF. The CDR3 nucleotides read TGTGCCAGTAGTATAGCACAGGGAATACACTACGAGCAGTACTTC.

V usage is TRBV6-1 and J usage is TRBJ2-1; no reliable D call. The germline V gene encodes CDR1 MNHNS and CDR2 SASEGT. V was clipped by 1 base and J by 9 bases, with 10 bases between them. The CDR3 is made up of 13 amino acids. CDR3 sequence reads: CASSEGLLVEQFF. For the CDR3, the DNA is TGTGCCAGCAGTGAAGGACTGCTCGTTGAGCAGTTCTTC.

This chain joins TRBV27 and TRBJ1-1; 10 bases map to TRBD1. The CDR3 totals 16 residues. V gave up 4 bases and J gave up 0 bases; unmatched junction bases: 5. Germline CDR1 MNHEY, CDR2 SMNVEV (reference sequence). CDR3 amino acids: CASSWGTGDLNTEAFF. In DNA, the CDR3 is TGTGCCAGCAGTTGGGGGACAGGGGATTTGAACACTGAAGCTTTCTTT.

This clone came up once. V usage is TRBV10-3 and J usage is TRBJ2-1, with TRBD2 matching 14 bases. V dropped 6 bases and J dropped 7; count of bases not matched to a gene: 2. Germline CDR1 reads ENHRY; CDR2 reads SYGVKD. There are 14 residues in the CDR3. The CDR3, as DNA: TGTGCCATCAGAAGACTAGCGGGAGGGAATGAGCAGTTCTTC. This encodes CAIRRLAGGNEQFF.

This clone was detected a few times. This sequence joins TRBV7-2 and TRBJ2-7, with TRBD2 as a possible D gene (6 bases). Germline CDR1 is SGHTA and CDR2 is FQGNSA. V lost 6 bases and J lost 3, with 15 bases in between. The CDR3 covers 14 residues. For the CDR3, the DNA is TGTGCCAGCAGTTCGGTCGGGAGAAGCTACGAGCAGTACTTC. Translating it yields CASSSVGRSYEQYF.

This clone came up once. The rearrangement joins TRBV5-1 to TRBJ1-1; no firm D call. Germline lookup yields CDR1 SGHRS and CDR2 YFSETQ. V was clipped by 1 base and J by 1 base, with 11 bases between them. The CDR3 spans 15 residues. Written as DNA, the CDR3 is TGCGCCAGCAGCTTGCGTTCAAGCCAGAACACTGAAGCTTTCTTT. Its translation is CASSLRSSQNTEAFF.

This clone appeared once. The CDR3 nucleotides are TGTGCCAGCAGACCAGCGGGAGGGGTGTACAATGAGCAGTTCTTC. Translation gives CASRPAGGVYNEQFF. V gene TRBV28 combines with J gene TRBJ2-1; TRBD2 aligns across 10 bases. J lost 4 bases, V lost 6 bases, and 6 bases had no gene match. The germline gives CDR1 MDHEN, CDR2 SYDVKM. The CDR3 is made up of 15 amino acids.

The genes are TRBV3-1 (or the pseudogene TRBV3-2) and TRBJ1-1; D gene ambiguous. The germline V gene has CDR1 LGHDT and CDR2 YNNKEL (reference sequence). The CDR3 runs to 13 residues. Between the trimmed V and J ends, which lost 1 base and 3 bases, there was a span of 6 bases. Written as DNA, the CDR3 is TGTGCCAGCAGCCAAGCCTCCGACACTGAAGCTTTCTTT. It specifies CASSQASDTEAFF.

V is TRBV5-5 and J is TRBJ2-7, with TRBD1 matching 9 bases. CDR1 and CDR2 (germline): SGHKS, YYEKEE (reference sequence). The junction had 9 bases not matched to a gene; V was cut back by 4 bases and J by 7 bases. This CDR3 spans 14 amino acids. The CDR3 DNA is TGTGCCAGCAGCCCCGGACAGGGGAATGGTGAGCAGTACTTC. This translates into CASSPGQGNGEQYF.

The V call is TRBV2, the J call TRBJ2-2, with TRBD1 matching over 7 bases. V shed 8 bases and J 0 bases; nucleotides not matched to a gene: 9. Germline assignment: CDR1 SNHLY and CDR2 FYNNEI. CDR3 length equals 16 residues. This CDR3 is CASGTRGIANTGELFF. Here the CDR3 DNA reads TGTGCCAGCGGCACCAGGGGGATAGCGAACACCGGGGAGCTGTTTTTT.

This chain joins TRBV30 and TRBJ2-5; no definite D call. Germline values: CDR1 GTSNPN, CDR2 SVGIG (reference sequence). The CDR3 length is 12 residues. Trimming shortened V by 1 base and J by 4 bases, and 7 bases separated the two germline ends. The CDR3, as DNA: TGTGCCTGGAGTGGCGACATAGAGACCCAGTACTTC. Its translation: CAWSGDIETQYF.

This clone was seen only once. V gene TRBV7-2 combines with J gene TRBJ2-7, with TRBD2 matching 7 bases. The germline CDR1 and CDR2 sequences are SGHTA and FQGNSA. The CDR3 has 16 residues. Losses at the gene ends were 3 bases for V and 7 bases for J; bases not matched to a gene: 15. CDR3 sequence (DNA): TGTGCCAGCAGCTTCCTATTGGGGGAGGGCCAGGAAGAGCAGTACTTC. Amino acid sequence: CASSFLLGEGQEEQYF. The full variable domain, with the rest looked up from reference TRBV7-2 and TRBJ2-7, is GAGVSQSPSNKVTEKGKDVELRCDPISGHTALYWYRQSLGQGLEFLIYFQGNSAPDKSGLPSDRFSAERTGGSVSTLTIQRTQQEDSAVYLCASSFLLGEGQEEQYFGPGTRLTVT.

The chain combines TRBV4-1 with TRBJ2-3; 8 bases align to TRBD1. Looked up from germline, CDR1 is MGHRA and CDR2 is YSYEKL. This CDR3 has 14 residues. The V segment lost 0 bases and the J segment 4 bases; nucleotides outside the gene matches: 0. The DNA of the CDR3 is TGCGCCAGCAGCCAAGAGACAGGGGCAGATACGCAGTATTTT. It yields the protein CASSQETGADTQYF.

The chain is built from TRBV19 and TRBJ2-3; 7 positions match TRBD2. Per germline, CDR1 LNHDA and CDR2 SQIVND (reference sequence). The CDR3 sequence is 14 residues long. Unmatched junction bases numbered 7, after V lost 4 bases and J lost 6 bases. The CDR3, as DNA: TGTGCCAGTAGTAGGGGGGGTAACAGGGATACGCAGTATTTT. Its protein product is CASSRGGNRDTQYF.

This clone came up a few times. V and J are TRBV18 and TRBJ2-7, with D perhaps TRBD2 (6 bases). The germline V and J ends were trimmed by 3 bases and 3 bases, with 12 bases remaining between them. The CDR3 loop spans 14 amino acids. Germline assignment: CDR1 KGHSH and CDR2 LQKENI. CDR3 region: CASSPAGSYYEQYF. CDR3 bases: TGTGCCAGCTCACCCGCGGGATCTTACTACGAGCAGTACTTC.